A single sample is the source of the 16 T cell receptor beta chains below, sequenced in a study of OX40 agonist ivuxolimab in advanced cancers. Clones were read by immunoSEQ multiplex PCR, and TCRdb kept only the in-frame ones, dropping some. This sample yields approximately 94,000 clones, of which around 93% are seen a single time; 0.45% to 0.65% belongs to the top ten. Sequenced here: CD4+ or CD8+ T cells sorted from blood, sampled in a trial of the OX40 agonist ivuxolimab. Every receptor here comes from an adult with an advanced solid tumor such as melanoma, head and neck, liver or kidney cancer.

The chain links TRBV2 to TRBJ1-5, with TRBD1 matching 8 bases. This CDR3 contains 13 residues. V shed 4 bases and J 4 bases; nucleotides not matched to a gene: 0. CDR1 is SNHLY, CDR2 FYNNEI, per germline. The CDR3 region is CASSGQGNQPQHF. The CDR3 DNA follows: TGTGCCAGCAGTGGACAGGGGAATCAGCCCCAGCATTTT.

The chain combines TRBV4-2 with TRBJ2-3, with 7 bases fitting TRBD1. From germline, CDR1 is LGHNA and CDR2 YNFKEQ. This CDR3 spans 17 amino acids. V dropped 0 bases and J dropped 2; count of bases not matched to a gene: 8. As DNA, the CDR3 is TGTGCCAGCAGCCAAGATATTCCTGGGACAGCCACAGATACGCAGTATTTT. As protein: CASSQDIPGTATDTQYF.

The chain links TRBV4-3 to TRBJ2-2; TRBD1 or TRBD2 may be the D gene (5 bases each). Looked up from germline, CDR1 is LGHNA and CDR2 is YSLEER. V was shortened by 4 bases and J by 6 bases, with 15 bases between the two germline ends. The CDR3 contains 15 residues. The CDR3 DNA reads TGCGCCAGCAGCCCATTCTCCGGGACCTCCGGGGAGCTGTTTTTT. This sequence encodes CASSPFSGTSGELFF.

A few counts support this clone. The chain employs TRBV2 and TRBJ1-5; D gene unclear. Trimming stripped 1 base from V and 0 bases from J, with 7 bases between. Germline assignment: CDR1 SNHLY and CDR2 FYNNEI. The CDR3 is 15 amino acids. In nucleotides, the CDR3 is TGTGCCAGCAGTGAAGAAGGTCTTAGCAATCAGCCCCAGCATTTT. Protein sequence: CASSEEGLSNQPQHF.

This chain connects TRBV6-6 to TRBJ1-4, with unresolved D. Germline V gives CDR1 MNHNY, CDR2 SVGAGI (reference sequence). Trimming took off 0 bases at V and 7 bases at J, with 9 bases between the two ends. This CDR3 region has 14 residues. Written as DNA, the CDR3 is TGTGCCAGCAGTTACTCGTCAGGCGCTGAAAAACTGTTTTTT. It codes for CASSYSSGAEKLFF.

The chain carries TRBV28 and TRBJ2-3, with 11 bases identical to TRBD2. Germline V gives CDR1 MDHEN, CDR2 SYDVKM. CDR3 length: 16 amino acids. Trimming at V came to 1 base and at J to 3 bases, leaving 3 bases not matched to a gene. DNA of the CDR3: TGTGCCAGCAGTTTATTTACTAGCGGGAGTACAGATACGCAGTATTTT. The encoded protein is CASSLFTSGSTDTQYF.

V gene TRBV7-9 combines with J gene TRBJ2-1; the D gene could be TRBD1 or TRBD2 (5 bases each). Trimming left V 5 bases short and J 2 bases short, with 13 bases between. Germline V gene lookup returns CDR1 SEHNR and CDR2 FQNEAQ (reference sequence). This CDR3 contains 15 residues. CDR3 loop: CASSPLGVPYNEQFF. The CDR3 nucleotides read TGTGCCAGCAGCCCTTTGGGGGTCCCCTACAATGAGCAGTTCTTC.

The CDR3 spells CASSQYYTGLAGVEQFF. The CDR3 DNA sequence: TGCGCCAGCAGCCAATACTACACGGGACTAGCGGGAGTTGAGCAGTTCTTC. This sequence joins TRBV4-3 and TRBJ2-1, with 14 bases matching TRBD2. V lost 2 bases to trimming and J lost 9 bases; unmatched junction nucleotides: 9. The CDR3 contains 17 residues. Germline V gene data show CDR1 as LGHNA and CDR2 as YSLEER.

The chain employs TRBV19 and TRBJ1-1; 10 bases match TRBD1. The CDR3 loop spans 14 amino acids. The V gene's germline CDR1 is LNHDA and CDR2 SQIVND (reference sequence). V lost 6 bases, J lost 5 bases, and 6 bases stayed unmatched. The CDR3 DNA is TGTGCCAGTAGGCCGGGACAGGGGCGGACTGAAGCTTTCTTT. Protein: CASRPGQGRTEAFF.

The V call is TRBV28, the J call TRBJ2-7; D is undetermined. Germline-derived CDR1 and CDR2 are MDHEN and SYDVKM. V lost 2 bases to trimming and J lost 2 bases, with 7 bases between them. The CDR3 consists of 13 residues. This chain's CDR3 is CASSLALTYEQYF. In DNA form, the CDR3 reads TGTGCCAGCAGTTTAGCCCTCACCTACGAGCAGTACTTC.

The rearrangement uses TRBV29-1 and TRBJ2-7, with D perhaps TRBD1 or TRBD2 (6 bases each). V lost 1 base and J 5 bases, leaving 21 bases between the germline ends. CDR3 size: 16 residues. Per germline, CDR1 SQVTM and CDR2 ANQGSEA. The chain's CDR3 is CSVEGHEGGAWDEQYF. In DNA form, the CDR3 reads TGCAGCGTTGAAGGGCACGAGGGGGGCGCTTGGGACGAGCAGTACTTC.

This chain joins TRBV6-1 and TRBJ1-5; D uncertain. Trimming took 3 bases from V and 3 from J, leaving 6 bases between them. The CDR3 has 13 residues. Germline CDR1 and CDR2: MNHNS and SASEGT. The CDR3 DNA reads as TGTGCCAGCAGTGACAGACTCAATCAGCCCCAGCATTTT. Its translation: CASSDRLNQPQHF.

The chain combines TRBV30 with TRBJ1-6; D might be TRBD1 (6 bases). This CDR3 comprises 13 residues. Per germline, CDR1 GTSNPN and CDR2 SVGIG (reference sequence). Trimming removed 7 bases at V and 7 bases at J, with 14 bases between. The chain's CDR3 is CASMRQVNSPLHF. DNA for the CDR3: TGTGCCTCGATGAGACAGGTCAATTCACCCCTCCACTTT.

In nucleotides, the CDR3 is TGTGCCAGCAGTCACAGGGATTACAGCTACACCTTC. It encodes CASSHRDYSYTF. V is TRBV6-6 and J is TRBJ1-2; TRBD1 might be the D (6 bases). CDR1 and CDR2 from the germline V gene are MNHNY and SVGAGI (reference sequence). This CDR3 is built from 12 residues. With 5 bases removed from V and 9 bases from J, the gap between germline ends came to 13 bases.

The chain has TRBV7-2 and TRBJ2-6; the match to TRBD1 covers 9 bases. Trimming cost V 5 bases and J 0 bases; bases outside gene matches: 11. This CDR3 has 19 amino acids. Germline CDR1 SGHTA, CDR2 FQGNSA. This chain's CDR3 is CASSPQDRGPFSGANVLTF. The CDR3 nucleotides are TGTGCCAGCAGCCCCCAGGACAGGGGCCCCTTCTCTGGGGCCAACGTCCTGACTTTC.

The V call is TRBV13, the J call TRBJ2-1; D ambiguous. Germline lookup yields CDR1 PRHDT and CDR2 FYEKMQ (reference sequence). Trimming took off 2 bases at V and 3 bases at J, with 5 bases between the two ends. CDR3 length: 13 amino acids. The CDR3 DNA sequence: TGTGCCAGCAGCTTAATGCGCTACAATGAGCAGTTCTTC. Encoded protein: CASSLMRYNEQFF. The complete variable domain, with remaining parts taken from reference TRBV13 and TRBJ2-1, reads AAGVIQSPRHLIKEKRETATLKCYPIPRHDTVYWYQQGPGQDPQFLISFYEKMQSDKGSIPDRFSAQQFSDYHSELNMSSLELGDSALYFCASSLMRYNEQFFGPGTRLTVL.